The 17 T cell receptor beta chains listed next were all sequenced from one sample in a study of CD8+CD57+ T cells in acquired aplastic anemia. An expansion of CD8+CD57+ cells by flow cytometry had been shown in patients chosen for sequencing. Profiling that covered TCR beta VDJ and CDR3 relied on genomic DNA as its template. Each CDR3 protein gets one entry after TCRdb re-called the reads with MiXCR. Here the sample spans about 470,000 distinct CDR3 sequences, roughly 34% being singletons. Sequenced: sorted CD4+, CD8+, or CD8+CD57+ T cells (not recorded which) from PBMCs. These receptors all come from a human donor with aplastic anemia.

The V and J genes are TRBV2 and TRBJ2-7, with 9 bases identical to TRBD2. The CDR3 runs to 17 residues. V gave up 5 bases and J gave up 6 bases; unmatched junction bases: 17. Germline V gene sequence: CDR1 SNHLY, CDR2 FYNNEI. The CDR3 loop is CASSPPTKVAGVTEQYF. CDR3 DNA: TGTGCCAGCAGTCCCCCGACTAAAGTAGCGGGAGTTACCGAGCAGTACTTC.

The gene calls are TRBV2 and TRBJ2-5; D is possibly TRBD1 or TRBD2 (5 bases each). V gave up 2 bases and J gave up 4 bases, with 20 bases separating them. Germline V gene lookup returns CDR1 SNHLY and CDR2 FYNNEI. The CDR3 sequence is 17 residues long. This CDR3 reads CASSESLALGEGETQYF. The CDR3 region has the DNA TGTGCCAGCAGTGAATCTTTAGCGTTGGGGGAAGGAGAGACCCAGTACTTC.

This clonotype was found a few times. The rearrangement uses TRBV20-1 and TRBJ1-1; weak D call: TRBD1 (6 bases). With 1 base removed from V and 4 bases from J, the gap between germline ends came to 19 bases. The CDR3 consists of 16 residues. The germline CDR1 and CDR2 sequences are DFQATT and SNEGSKA (reference sequence). The CDR3 protein is CSARGENRASGTEAFF. DNA for the CDR3: TGCAGTGCTAGAGGCGAGAACAGGGCTTCGGGCACTGAAGCTTTCTTT.

This clonotype showed up many times. This chain connects TRBV19 to TRBJ1-2, with D possibly being TRBD1 (6 bases). V shed 4 bases and J shed 7 bases, with 13 bases lying between them. From germline, CDR1 is LNHDA and CDR2 SQIVND (reference sequence). The length of the CDR3 is 13 residues. The chain's CDR3 is CASSNQGIAGYTF. The CDR3 coding sequence is TGTGCCAGTAGTAATCAGGGGATAGCTGGCTACACCTTC.

The V call is TRBV30, the J call TRBJ1-1; D ambiguous. Per the germline V gene, CDR1 is GTSNPN and CDR2 is SVGIG (reference sequence). This CDR3 is built from 17 residues. Trimming took 0 bases from V and 0 from J, leaving 17 bases between them. In nucleotides, the CDR3 is TGTGCCTGGAGTGTACACGCGGGAGTACTGATGAACACTGAAGCTTTCTTT. It translates to CAWSVHAGVLMNTEAFF.

There are many counts of this clonotype. The chain links TRBV7-2 to TRBJ1-1; no clear D gene. Trimming took 5 bases from V and 4 from J, leaving 11 bases between them. Germline V gene lookup returns CDR1 SGHTA and CDR2 FQGNSA. This CDR3 region has 13 residues. This CDR3 is CASSLGVATEAFF. In DNA form, the CDR3 reads TGTGCCAGCAGCCTCGGAGTGGCCACTGAAGCTTTCTTT.

This clonotype was recorded many times. V usage is TRBV10-2 and J usage is TRBJ1-6; the D gene is possibly TRBD1 (5 bases). This CDR3 contains 15 residues. CDR1 is WSHSY, CDR2 SAAADI, per germline. The V end was cut by 7 bases, the J end by 7 bases, with 17 bases between. As DNA, the CDR3 is TGCGCCAGCAACCCGGGACCGACTTGGAATTCACCCCTCCACTTT. This encodes CASNPGPTWNSPLHF.

This clonotype was seen ten or more times. CDR3 loop: CSARSTSGGYGYTF. The CDR3 bases are TGCAGTGCTAGATCTACGTCGGGGGGCTATGGCTACACCTTC. This sequence joins TRBV20-1 and TRBJ1-2; a weak D match, TRBD1 (5 bases). Trimming shortened V by 2 bases and J by 4 bases, and 14 bases separated the two germline ends. This CDR3 is built from 14 residues. From germline, CDR1 is DFQATT and CDR2 SNEGSKA (reference sequence).

This clonotype occurred many times. V and J are TRBV9 and TRBJ2-3; possible D gene TRBD1, 5 bases. CDR3 size: 14 residues. Germline CDR1 is SGDLS and CDR2 is YYNGEE. V lost 0 bases, J lost 6 bases, and 11 bases lay in between. CDR3 nucleotides: TGTGCCAGCAGCGTAGGCAGGGTCTCGGATACGCAGTATTTT. Amino acid sequence: CASSVGRVSDTQYF.

About this clonotype: One end of the junction varies from germline; a read error may be responsible. The gene calls are TRBV4-1 and TRBJ2-7; D is unclear. The V gene's germline CDR1 is MGHRA and CDR2 YSYEKL. The CDR3 sequence is 16 residues long. The CDR3 DNA sequence: TGCGCCAGCAGCCAAGATCTGTCGAGTATTTCCTTCGAGCAGTACTTC. The encoded protein is CASSQDLSSISFEQYF.

This clonotype appeared a few times. In nucleotides, the CDR3 is TGCAGTGCTAGAGTCGTAGGGGGGTCGAATGAAAAACTGTTTTTT. Translation: CSARVVGGSNEKLFF. The rearrangement links TRBV20-1 to TRBJ1-4, with a weak D call TRBD1 (6 bases). Germline V gene data show CDR1 as DFQATT and CDR2 as SNEGSKA (reference sequence). Trimming stripped 1 base from V and 5 bases from J, with 14 bases between. The CDR3 length is 15 residues.

The chain combines TRBV2 with TRBJ1-1; possible D gene TRBD1, 6 bases. Germline V gene lookup returns CDR1 SNHLY and CDR2 FYNNEI. CDR3 length: 14 amino acids. V shed 7 bases and J shed 4 bases, with 16 bases lying between them. CDR3 region: CASNAGRGPTEAFF. The CDR3 DNA reads as TGTGCCAGCAACGCAGGTCGGGGGCCCACTGAAGCTTTCTTT. Filled out from reference TRBV2 and TRBJ1-1, the complete variable domain reads EPEVTQTPSHQVTQMGQEVILRCVPISNHLYFYWYRQILGQKVEFLVSFYNNEISEKSEIFDDQFSVERPDGSNFTLKIRSTKLEDSAMYFCASNAGRGPTEAFFGQGTRLTVV.

Many counts were recorded for this clonotype. The chain joins TRBV19 to TRBJ1-6, with D perhaps matching TRBD1 (6 bases). This CDR3 has 13 amino acids. Trimming cost V 7 bases and J 10 bases, with 14 bases left between them. CDR1 and CDR2 from the germline V gene are LNHDA and SQIVND (reference sequence). The CDR3 DNA reads TGTGCCAGTACCCAGACAGGAGAGTCACCCCTCCACTTT. It codes for CASTQTGESPLHF. Complete variable domain (other parts from reference TRBV19 and TRBJ1-6): DGGITQSPKYLFRKEGQNVTLSCEQNLNHDAMYWYRQDPGQGLRLIYYSQIVNDFQKGDIAEGYSVSREKKESFPLTVTSAQKNPTAFYLCASTQTGESPLHFGNGTRLTVT.

The V call is TRBV7-9, the J call TRBJ2-7; 9 bases fit TRBD1. Germline trimming cut 5 bases from V and 4 bases from J; bases unmatched to any gene: 12. This CDR3 has 16 amino acids. The germline gives CDR1 SEHNR, CDR2 FQNEAQ (reference sequence). The DNA for the CDR3 is TGTGCCAGCAGCACATCCCCGGGACAGGGAGCTTACGAGCAGTACTTC. This encodes CASSTSPGQGAYEQYF.

At least ten counts were recorded for this clonotype. The chain is built from TRBV20-1 and TRBJ1-5; D gene ambiguous. V was shortened by 5 bases and J by 3 bases, with 11 bases between the two germline ends. The CDR3 is 13 amino acids. Germline loops: CDR1 DFQATT, CDR2 SNEGSKA (reference sequence). CDR3 bases: TGCAGTGCTCTGGACGGGCCCAATCAGCCCCAGCATTTT. This translates into CSALDGPNQPQHF.

The chain recombines TRBV11-2 with TRBJ1-2, with no clear D. Trimming pared 0 bases from V and 0 bases from J, leaving 11 bases between. The CDR3 spans 16 residues. Germline assignment: CDR1 SGHAT and CDR2 FQNNGV. CDR3 sequence (DNA): TGTGCCAGCAGCTTAGAAGTGGGTCGGGCTAACTATGGCTACACCTTC. Translated: CASSLEVGRANYGYTF.

There are many counts of this clonotype. This chain's CDR3 is CASSFNSQTQETQYF. For the CDR3, the DNA is TGTGCCAGTAGCTTTAACTCCCAAACCCAAGAGACCCAGTACTTC. This rearrangement joins TRBV19 to TRBJ2-5; D is unclear. CDR1 is LNHDA, CDR2 SQIVND, per germline (reference sequence). The CDR3 is 15 residues long. Trimming removed 6 bases from V and 1 base from J, with 15 bases in between.